A single sample gave rise to the 9 T cell receptor beta chains below, sequenced in a study of blood T cells in healthy people across ages. The authors ran a second PCR of about 7 to 11 cycles using a sample-barcoded 5' primer and a J-beta primer mix. TCRdb analysed the 5' RACE reads with MiXCR anew, one entry per CDR3 protein. The data show 700,000 or so distinct CDR3 sequences, 22% seen once. Sequenced: blood. The receptors derive from a man aged 70-80 years in good health.

The chain links TRBV12-5 to TRBJ2-7; D is undetermined. The CDR3 has 17 amino acids. The germline CDR1 and CDR2 sequences are LGHNT and FRNRAP. V dropped 0 bases and J dropped 0 bases, with 15 bases sitting between them. CDR3 sequence: CASGLVWTTNSSYEQYF. The CDR3, as DNA: TGTGCTAGTGGTTTGGTATGGACGACGAATAGCTCCTACGAGCAGTACTTC. The full variable domain, completed using reference TRBV12-5 and TRBJ2-7, is DARVTQTPRHKVTEMGQEVTMRCQPILGHNTVFWYRQTMMQGLELLAYFRNRAPLDDSGMPKDRFSAEMPDATLATLKIQPSEPRDSAVYFCASGLVWTTNSSYEQYFGPGTRLTVT.

The CDR3 sequence is CASSFRVGGGGMNTEAFF. DNA for the CDR3: TGTGCCAGCAGCTTCAGGGTCGGTGGGGGGGGAATGAACACTGAAGCTTTCTTT. The genes are TRBV7-9 and TRBJ1-1; TRBD1 might be the D (5 bases). V lost 3 bases and J lost 0, with 20 bases in between. Germline CDR1 and CDR2: SEHNR and FQNEAQ (reference sequence). The CDR3 length is 18 residues.

This clonotype turned up a few times. This rearrangement joins TRBV7-2 to TRBJ2-5; 8 bases match TRBD2. This CDR3 spans 17 amino acids. The V gene's germline CDR1 is SGHTA and CDR2 FQGNSA. The trim removed 1 base at V and 1 base at J, leaving 8 bases unmatched. The CDR3 region has the DNA TGTGCCAGCAGCTTAGTCCGCAGCGGGGGTATCCAAGAGACCCAGTACTTC. Translated: CASSLVRSGGIQETQYF.

The chain joins TRBV6-6 to TRBJ2-7, with TRBD1 matching over 8 bases. In germline, CDR1 is MNHNY, CDR2 SVGAGI (reference sequence). The CDR3 totals 12 residues. V dropped 6 bases and J dropped 5; count of bases not matched to a gene: 3. CDR3 sequence reads: CASRRTGNEQYV. CDR3 sequence (DNA): TGTGCCAGCAGAAGGACAGGGAACGAGCAGTACGTC.

This clonotype occurred a few times. The chain joins TRBV20-1 to TRBJ1-1; D is ambiguous. Germline V gene lookup returns CDR1 DFQATT and CDR2 SNEGSKA (reference sequence). V lost 0 bases and J lost 7, with 6 bases in between. The CDR3 extends over 11 amino acids. This chain's CDR3 is CSARDFYEAFF. The CDR3 coding sequence is TGCAGTGCTAGAGATTTCTATGAAGCTTTCTTT.

This clonotype was detected once. The V and J genes are TRBV28 and TRBJ2-7; D remains ambiguous. V was cut by 2 bases and J by 3 bases, with 11 bases left in between. Germline V lookup: CDR1 MDHEN, CDR2 SYDVKM. The CDR3 is 14 amino acids. In DNA, the CDR3 is TGTGCCAGCAGTTTAATTCGGCGAAGCTACGAGCAGTACTTC. This codes for CASSLIRRSYEQYF.

This clonotype was seen only a few times. The genes are TRBV20-1 and TRBJ2-1, with 11 nucleotides matching TRBD2. This CDR3 is built from 16 residues. CDR1 DFQATT and CDR2 SNEGSKA come from the germline V gene (reference sequence). J was trimmed by 6 bases and V by 5 bases; bases with no gene match: 12. The DNA of the CDR3 is TGCAGTGCTGTCCCGGGACTAGCGGTTTACGGCAATGAGCAGTTCTTC. Translated, it gives CSAVPGLAVYGNEQFF.

This chain joins TRBV20-1 and TRBJ1-2; D is possibly TRBD1 (5 bases). In germline, CDR1 is DFQATT, CDR2 SNEGSKA (reference sequence). V was clipped by 1 base and J by 4 bases, with 16 bases between them. The CDR3 is 15 amino acids. The CDR3 region is CSARGSAGLSYGYTF. In DNA form, the CDR3 reads TGCAGTGCTAGAGGGTCCGCAGGGTTATCCTATGGCTACACCTTC.

CDR3 nucleotide sequence: TGTGCCAGCACCCCTACAGGGTCCCACTATGGCTACACCTTC. Translating it yields CASTPTGSHYGYTF. The chain uses TRBV28 and TRBJ1-2, with TRBD1 as a possible D gene (6 bases). CDR1 and CDR2 (germline): MDHEN, SYDVKM. The ends were cut back, 7 bases at V and 3 bases at J, with 15 bases in the middle. This CDR3 region has 14 residues.